Below, 8 T cell receptor beta chains from the same sample are listed, as sequenced in a study of T cells after yellow fever vaccination. MiXCR was run by TCRdb on the 5' RACE reads, yielding one entry per CDR3 protein. The sample shows tens of thousands of distinct CDR3 sequences, approximately 7% of them seen only once. This material consisted of CD8+ T cells sorted from PBMCs, taken 15 days after the yellow fever booster vaccination. The source is a man aged 30 to 45 who received the YFV17D yellow fever vaccine.

This clonotype was seen at least ten times. The chain recombines TRBV6-2 or TRBV6-3 with TRBJ2-1, with 7 bases identical to TRBD2. This CDR3 has 13 residues. Looked up from germline, CDR1 is MNHEY and CDR2 is SVGEGT. With V trimmed by 4 bases and J by 7 bases, 4 bases remained unmatched. The CDR3 sequence: CASSWGGMNEQFF. The CDR3 DNA is TGTGCCAGCAGTTGGGGGGGAATGAATGAGCAGTTCTTC.

Many counts were recorded for this clonotype. The chain combines TRBV4-3 with TRBJ2-2, with D perhaps TRBD2 (7 bases). Trimming took off 6 bases at V and 3 bases at J, with 20 bases between the two ends. CDR3 length equals 17 residues. Germline CDR1 and CDR2: LGHNA and YSLEER. The CDR3 loop is CASSPGRGASYTGELFF. DNA for the CDR3: TGCGCCAGCAGTCCAGGCCGGGGGGCCTCGTACACCGGGGAGCTGTTTTTT.

This clonotype was counted ten times or more. V is TRBV6-2 or TRBV6-3 and J is TRBJ2-4, with D maybe TRBD2 (5 bases). This CDR3 is 16 amino acids long. V was pared by 4 bases and J by 2 bases, with 15 bases between. Germline V lookup: CDR1 MNHEY, CDR2 SVGEGT. The CDR3 DNA is TGTGCCAGCAGTTTCAGTTATGGAGGAACCAAAAACATTCAGTACTTC. Its protein product is CASSFSYGGTKNIQYF.

This clonotype has only a few counts. The chain links TRBV30 to TRBJ2-3, with D perhaps TRBD1 (6 bases). Per germline, CDR1 GTSNPN and CDR2 SVGIG (reference sequence). V was cut by 5 bases and J by 0 bases, with 18 bases left in between. The CDR3 spans 16 residues. The CDR3 DNA is TGTGCCTGGTCCCGGGACACCCTTTCTAGCACAGATACGCAGTATTTT. Encoded protein: CAWSRDTLSSTDTQYF. The full variable domain, completed using reference TRBV30 and TRBJ2-3, is SQTIHQWPATLVQPVGSPLSLECTVEGTSNPNLYWYRQAAGRGLQLLFYSVGIGQISSEVPQNLSASRPQDRQFILSSKKLLLSDSGFYLCAWSRDTLSSTDTQYFGPGTRLTVL.

In its sample, this clonotype was seen many times. This chain connects TRBV29-1 to TRBJ2-7; D remains unclear. This CDR3 contains 12 residues. V was pared by 0 bases and J by 5 bases, with 8 bases between. CDR1 is SQVTM and CDR2 is ANQGSEA in the germline V gene. The CDR3 DNA follows: TGCAGCGTTGAAGAAGGGCAGCACGAGCAGTACTTC. This encodes CSVEEGQHEQYF.

This clonotype showed up many times. V usage is TRBV25-1 and J usage is TRBJ1-4; 7 bases match TRBD1. Germline lookup yields CDR1 MGHDK and CDR2 SYGVNS. The length of the CDR3 is 15 residues. The V gene end was trimmed by 5 bases and the J gene end by 3 bases; junction bases not matched to a gene: 6. CDR3 loop: CASSNEGAANEKLFF. The CDR3 DNA reads TGTGCCAGCAGTAACGAGGGGGCAGCTAATGAAAAACTGTTTTTT.

This clonotype was counted many times. The chain combines TRBV7-9 with TRBJ1-2, with D perhaps matching TRBD1 (6 bases). This CDR3 is 13 amino acids long. The V end was cut by 5 bases, the J end by 5 bases, with 12 bases between. CDR1 and CDR2 (germline): SEHNR, FQNEAQ (reference sequence). In DNA, the CDR3 is TGTGCCAGCAGCCACGGGACAAATTATGGCTACACCTTC. Translating gives CASSHGTNYGYTF.

Comment on this clonotype: A much larger clonotype is one base distant, so this may be a read error. The J gene is TRBJ2-4, the V gene TRBV5-1, with D unclear. V lost 1 base and J 1 base, leaving 9 bases between the germline ends. The CDR3 covers 15 residues. The germline CDR1 and CDR2 sequences are SGHRS and YFSETQ. The CDR3 bases are TGCGCCAGCAGCTTGTCCCTCTTCGCCAAAAACATTCAGTACTTC. As protein: CASSLSLFAKNIQYF.